This entry lists 9 T cell receptor beta chains sequenced from one sample in a study of blood T cell repertoires in COVID-19. Method: immunoSEQ multiplex PCR; TCRdb's copy keeps in-frame clones and lacks some. This sample carries about 330,000 clones, 85% to 90% of them seen once, and the ten largest clones take about 10%. The sample was PBMCs or T cells enriched from blood (not recorded which). The receptors come from a woman under 30 who had recovered from COVID-19.

This clone was observed a single time. The V call is TRBV6-6, the J call TRBJ1-2; 7 bases match TRBD1. This CDR3 is 12 amino acids long. Germline V lookup: CDR1 MNHNY, CDR2 SVGAGI (reference sequence). V lost 6 bases, J lost 8 bases, and 6 bases stayed unmatched. The CDR3 region is CASRYDRDGYTF. The CDR3 DNA reads TGTGCCAGCAGATACGACAGGGACGGCTACACCTTC.

This clone was detected once. V usage is TRBV12-5 and J usage is TRBJ1-1, with D possibly matching TRBD1 (6 bases). This CDR3 has 15 amino acids. CDR1 and CDR2 (germline): LGHNT, FRNRAP. The germline V and J ends were trimmed by 4 bases and 2 bases, with 14 bases remaining between them. The CDR3 DNA sequence: TGTGCTAGTGGTTCTACCGGGACACCCAACACTGAAGCTTTCTTT. Translating it yields CASGSTGTPNTEAFF.

The rearrangement links TRBV5-4 to TRBJ1-2; possibly TRBD1 for D (5 bases). The V end was cut by 4 bases, the J end by 2 bases, with 9 bases between. The CDR3 is 13 amino acids. The germline V gene has CDR1 SGHNT and CDR2 YYREEE (reference sequence). The CDR3 DNA follows: TGTGCCAGCAGCGGTGACAGCAACTATGGCTACACCTTC. Its translation: CASSGDSNYGYTF.

The chain employs TRBV6-5 and TRBJ1-1, with D possibly TRBD1 on 5 matching bases. This CDR3 is 14 amino acids long. The ends were cut back, 6 bases at V and 8 bases at J, with 19 bases in the middle. Germline lookup yields CDR1 MNHEY and CDR2 SVGAGI. The CDR3: CASRPVSRGGEAFF. Written as DNA, the CDR3 is TGTGCCAGCAGACCAGTCAGTCGTGGGGGGGAAGCTTTCTTT.

V and J are TRBV19 and TRBJ1-5, with TRBD1 matching 7 bases. The germline V gene has CDR1 LNHDA and CDR2 SQIVND (reference sequence). Trimming at V came to 6 bases and at J to 0 bases, leaving 5 bases not matched to a gene. This CDR3 has 15 amino acids. CDR3 nucleotides: TGTGCCAGTAGAATGACAGGGTATAGCAATCAGCCCCAGCATTTT. This gives the protein CASRMTGYSNQPQHF.

This chain uses TRBV11-1 with TRBJ2-5, with 9 bases fitting TRBD2. Per the germline V gene, CDR1 is SGHAT and CDR2 is FQDESV (reference sequence). CDR3 length: 16 amino acids. The J segment lost 2 bases and the V segment lost 5 bases, leaving 9 bases of the junction unmatched. The CDR3 DNA reads TGTGCCAGCAGCCAACATAGCGGGAGTAATCAAGAGACCCAGTACTTC. Its translation: CASSQHSGSNQETQYF.

The rearrangement links TRBV7-6 to TRBJ2-2, with D perhaps TRBD1 (6 bases). CDR3 length equals 13 residues. Trimming cost V 4 bases and J 5 bases, with 8 bases left between them. Germline V gene lookup returns CDR1 SGHVS and CDR2 FNYEAQ. The CDR3 DNA reads as TGTGCCAGCAGCTCGCAGGGGACCGGGGAGCTGTTTTTT. It codes for CASSSQGTGELFF.

The gene calls are TRBV28 and TRBJ2-5, with 8 bases lining up with TRBD1. The CDR3 covers 13 residues. The germline V gene has CDR1 MDHEN and CDR2 SYDVKM. After removal of 5 bases from V and 4 bases from J, the junction contained 3 bases not matched to a gene. The chain's CDR3 is CASSGQGLETQYF. CDR3 DNA: TGTGCCAGCAGTGGACAGGGTCTAGAGACCCAGTACTTC. Supplemented by reference TRBV28 and TRBJ2-5, the full variable domain reads DVKVTQSSRYLVKRTGEKVFLECVQDMDHENMFWYRQDPGLGLRLIYFSYDVKMKEKGDIPEGYSVSREKKERFSLILESASTNQTSMYLCASSGQGLETQYFGPGTRLLVL.

The chain recombines TRBV27 with TRBJ1-5; no firm D call. Germline-derived CDR1 and CDR2 are MNHEY and SMNVEV (reference sequence). The V and J ends lost 4 bases and 1 base respectively, with 11 bases between them. The CDR3 length is 15 residues. CDR3 protein: CASSSAAASNQPQHF. The CDR3 bases are TGTGCCAGCAGTTCAGCAGCGGCGAGCAATCAGCCCCAGCATTTT.